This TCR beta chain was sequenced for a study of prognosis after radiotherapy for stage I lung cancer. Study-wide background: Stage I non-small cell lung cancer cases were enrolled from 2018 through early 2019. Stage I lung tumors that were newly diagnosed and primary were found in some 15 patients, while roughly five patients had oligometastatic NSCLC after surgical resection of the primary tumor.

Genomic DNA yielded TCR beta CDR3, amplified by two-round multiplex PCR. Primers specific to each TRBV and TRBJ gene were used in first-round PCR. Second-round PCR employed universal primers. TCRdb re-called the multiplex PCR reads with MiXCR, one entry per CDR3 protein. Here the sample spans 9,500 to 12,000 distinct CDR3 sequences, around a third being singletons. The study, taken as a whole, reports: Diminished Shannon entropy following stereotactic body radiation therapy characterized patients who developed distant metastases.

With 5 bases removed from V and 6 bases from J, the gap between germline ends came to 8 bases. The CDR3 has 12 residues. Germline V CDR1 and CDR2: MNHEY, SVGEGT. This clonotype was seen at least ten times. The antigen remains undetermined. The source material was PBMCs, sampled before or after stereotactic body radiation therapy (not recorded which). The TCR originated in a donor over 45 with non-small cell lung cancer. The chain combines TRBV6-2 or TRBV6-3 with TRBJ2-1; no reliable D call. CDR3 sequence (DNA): TGTGCCAGCAGTCTTAGCCGCAATGAGCAGTTCTTC. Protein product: CASSLSRNEQFF.